A selection of T cell receptor beta chains follows, all from one sample in a study of CXCR3-negative and CXCR3-positive naive CD8 T cells. TCRdb reworked the 5' RACE reads into one entry per CDR3 protein, no DNA. The listing contains about 92,000 distinct CDR3 sequences. Sample: naive CXCR3- CD8+ T cells from blood. The receptors were gathered from a human donor in good health. Some clones in this sample may be carry-over from other donors' samples. Each CDR3 is given with its conserved first and last residue.

V,J,CDR3
TRBV5-6,TRBJ2-1,CASSWGTGTYNEQFF
TRBV29-1,TRBJ2-3,CSVHTQDSTDTQYF
TRBV4-1,TRBJ2-1,CASSQDPVSYNEQFF
TRBV11-2,TRBJ2-1,CASSLAPRRAYNEQFF
TRBV6-5,TRBJ2-7,CASTADVTSYEQYF
TRBV7-6,TRBJ2-7,CASSPSPGPPPYEQYF
TRBV15,TRBJ1-4,CATSRDRSGGEKLFF
TRBV5-1,TRBJ1-1,CASSYSTGMNTEAFF
TRBV24-1,TRBJ2-1,CATSDGLGEQFF
TRBV7-6,TRBJ2-7,CASSSWEGATPYEQYF
TRBV28,TRBJ2-1,CASSLTSPNEQFF
TRBV5-1,TRBJ2-7,CASSSTPGAYEQYF
TRBV12-3/TRBV12-4,TRBJ2-2,CASRPPGQGRGELFF
TRBV4-2,TRBJ2-2,CASSHGPPAGTGELFF
TRBV7-2,TRBJ2-1,CASRVYNEQFF
TRBV11-2,TRBJ2-1,CASSFPGTRNEQFF
TRBV2,TRBJ2-3,CASSERHQLTDTQYF
TRBV29-1,TRBJ2-1,CSVEPQGGYNEQFF
TRBV11-1,TRBJ2-7,CASSSGRGVSSYEQYF
TRBV28,TRBJ2-5,CASSFRTGGRETQYF
TRBV28,TRBJ2-1,CASSRLGGGEQFF
TRBV6-1,TRBJ2-1,CASSDKPQESSYNEQFF
TRBV6-5,TRBJ2-5,CASSFGLAGTQETQYF
TRBV5-1,TRBJ2-6,CASSLSHGPGLSGANVLTF
TRBV25-1,TRBJ2-7,CASSETYEQYF
TRBV28,TRBJ2-1,CASSTPRGRAGPYNEQFF
TRBV7-9,TRBJ2-7,CASRVDSSYEQYF
TRBV28,TRBJ2-5,CASSYSGTGETQYF
TRBV6-5,TRBJ2-2,CASSYGTDTGELFF
TRBV6-2/TRBV6-3,TRBJ2-3,CASRGLAGGYTDTQYF
TRBV2,TRBJ1-5,CASRWVGTGGADQPQHF
TRBV3-1,TRBJ2-7,CASSPGPGYEQYF
TRBV29-1,TRBJ2-7,CSADSVPGDEQYF
TRBV7-2,TRBJ1-6,CASSETGVGSPLHF
TRBV4-2,TRBJ2-1,CASSQVATEQFF
TRBV21-1,TRBJ2-5,CASTRRATAEETQYF
TRBV20-1,TRBJ2-3,CSARVAEYTDTQYF
TRBV7-8,TRBJ2-2,CASSLSGTANTGELFF
TRBV11-2,TRBJ2-7,CASSLHLQGAYEQYF
TRBV27,TRBJ1-2,CASSARGDGYTF
TRBV7-2,TRBJ1-2,CASSLGTFTNYGYTF
TRBV9,TRBJ2-1,CASSVAGNEQFF
TRBV28,TRBJ1-2,CASTLGGGNYGYTF